Below, 20 T cell receptor beta chains from the same sample are listed, as sequenced in a study of T cell repertoires in cytomegalovirus infection. TCRdb recomputed calls from the reads with MiXCR, one row per CDR3 protein. The sample gives around 300,000 distinct CDR3 sequences, over 7.5% of which show up once; 4.3% is in the top ten. Sequencing was performed on PBMCs. The source is a human donor in good health (CMV status not recorded). Some clones in this sample may be carry-over from other donors' samples.

This clonotype was counted a few times. V is TRBV7-2 and J is TRBJ2-2, with 11 bases aligning to TRBD2. The V and J ends lost 1 base and 3 bases, in that order; junction bases with no gene match: 1. Germline V gene data show CDR1 as SGHTA and CDR2 as FQGNSA. The CDR3 runs to 16 residues. The CDR3 DNA reads TGTGCCAGCAGCTTAGTACTAGCGGGGGACACCGGGGAGCTGTTTTTT. This codes for CASSLVLAGDTGELFF.

In its sample, this clonotype was seen a few times. The genes are TRBV4-2 and TRBJ1-5; 7 bases line up with TRBD1. Germline CDR1 and CDR2: LGHNA and YNFKEQ. The CDR3 has 13 amino acids. Germline trimming cut 3 bases from V and 7 bases from J; bases unmatched to any gene: 3. In DNA form, the CDR3 reads TGTGCCAGCAGCCAGCGGGGACAGCAGCCCCAGCATTTT. It translates to CASSQRGQQPQHF.

In its sample, this clonotype was seen many times. The rearrangement uses TRBV6-2 or TRBV6-3 and TRBJ2-7; no definite D call. With 0 bases removed from V and 5 bases from J, the gap between germline ends came to 5 bases. Germline CDR1 MNHEY, CDR2 SVGEGT. The CDR3 extends over 12 amino acids. The CDR3 loop reads CASSYSSHEQYF. The CDR3, as DNA: TGTGCCAGCAGTTACTCGTCCCACGAGCAGTACTTC.

The chain links TRBV2 to TRBJ2-3; no clear D gene. The CDR3 sequence is 12 residues long. CDR1 is SNHLY and CDR2 is FYNNEI in the germline V gene. Trimming took off 7 bases at V and 2 bases at J, with 7 bases between the two ends. CDR3 amino acids: CASKMATDTQYF. Written as DNA, the CDR3 is TGTGCCAGCAAGATGGCCACAGATACGCAGTATTTT.

This clonotype was observed many times. The rearrangement links TRBV28 to TRBJ1-6, with D unclear. Trimming took off 6 bases at V and 9 bases at J, with 21 bases between the two ends. Germline V gene data show CDR1 as MDHEN and CDR2 as SYDVKM. The CDR3 totals 16 residues. The CDR3 DNA reads TGTGCCAGCAGATCTGAGAACCAGAGGAGCAGTTCACCCCTCCACTTT. Encoded protein: CASRSENQRSSSPLHF.

This clonotype was seen ten or more times. The chain carries TRBV7-2 and TRBJ2-5; 7 nucleotides match TRBD1. V gave up 3 bases and J gave up 5 bases; unmatched junction bases: 6. CDR3 length: 14 amino acids. The V gene's germline CDR1 is SGHTA and CDR2 FQGNSA. The CDR3 DNA is TGTGCCAGCAGCTTTCGACAGGGCCGGGAGACCCAGTACTTC. It translates to CASSFRQGRETQYF.

This clonotype was picked up a small number of times. V usage is TRBV3-1 and J usage is TRBJ2-1; D unresolved. CDR3 length: 14 amino acids. V shed 6 bases and J shed 0 bases, with 9 bases lying between them. Germline-derived CDR1 and CDR2 are LGHDT and YNNKEL (reference sequence). For the CDR3, the DNA is TGTGCCAGCAGATGGGGTAGCTCCTACAATGAGCAGTTCTTC. It is translated as CASRWGSSYNEQFF.

The chain has TRBV12-3 or TRBV12-4 and TRBJ2-7; 8 nucleotides align to TRBD1. The V and J ends lost 2 bases and 6 bases, in that order; junction bases with no gene match: 9. CDR3 length: 15 residues. The CDR3 loop is CASSLSAGGPGEQYF. CDR3 coding DNA: TGTGCCAGCAGTTTATCCGCAGGGGGCCCGGGCGAGCAGTACTTC.

This clonotype was recorded many times. The chain couples TRBV7-2 to TRBJ2-7; TRBD1 aligns across 9 bases. The CDR3 covers 16 residues. The V gene's germline CDR1 is SGHTA and CDR2 FQGNSA. The junction had 12 bases not matched to a gene; V was cut back by 3 bases and J by 6 bases. CDR3 sequence: CASSFRSGTGSGEQYF. CDR3 DNA sequence: TGTGCCAGCAGCTTTCGCTCCGGGACAGGGAGTGGCGAGCAGTACTTC.

This clonotype appeared many times. The CDR3 DNA follows: TGTGCCAGCAGTTACTCGGGAGGGCGGGATGAAAAACTGTTTTTT. Protein sequence: CASSYSGGRDEKLFF. The chain has TRBV6-5 and TRBJ1-4; the D is unclear. There are 15 residues in the CDR3. Trimming pared 0 bases from V and 6 bases from J, leaving 11 bases between. Per germline, CDR1 MNHEY and CDR2 SVGAGI.

This clonotype appeared many times. The chain couples TRBV6-2 or TRBV6-3 to TRBJ1-2, with 8 bases identical to TRBD1. V shed 6 bases and J 4 bases; nucleotides not matched to a gene: 10. Germline V gene data show CDR1 as MNHEY and CDR2 as SVGEGT. This CDR3 region has 15 residues. The CDR3 is CASRAGGAEGYGYTF. The CDR3 DNA follows: TGTGCCAGCAGAGCAGGGGGCGCGGAAGGCTATGGCTACACCTTC.

This clonotype was observed at least ten times. The chain combines TRBV28 with TRBJ2-7; 8 bases match TRBD2. Germline CDR1 and CDR2: MDHEN and SYDVKM. J lost 3 bases, V lost 6 bases, and 10 bases had no gene match. This CDR3 region has 15 residues. CDR3 protein: CASSTGGSGNYEQYF. The CDR3, as DNA: TGTGCCAGCAGCACTGGGGGTAGCGGGAACTACGAGCAGTACTTC.

The gene calls are TRBV14 and TRBJ2-1; possible D gene TRBD2, 7 bases. The germline V gene encodes CDR1 SGHDN and CDR2 FVKESK. This CDR3 contains 15 residues. V lost 3 bases and J lost 6, with 15 bases in between. CDR3 sequence (DNA): TGTGCCAGCAGCCAGAGGGGGGGGGCCGGCAATGAGCAGTTCTTC. The encoded protein is CASSQRGGAGNEQFF.

The chain couples TRBV15 to TRBJ1-6; 12 bases map to TRBD1. CDR3 length equals 15 residues. The V gene's germline CDR1 is LNHNV and CDR2 YYDKDF (reference sequence). J gave up 13 bases and V 3 bases, and 7 bases lay outside the gene matches. The CDR3 reads CATSSAGTGGFPLHF. As DNA, the CDR3 is TGTGCCACCAGCAGTGCCGGGACAGGGGGCTTCCCCCTCCACTTT. Full variable domain (remainder filled in from reference TRBV15 and TRBJ1-6): DAMVIQNPRYQVTQFGKPVTLSCSQTLNHNVMYWYQQKSSQAPKLLFHYYDKDFNNEADTPDNFQSRRPNTSFCFLDIRSPGLGDTAMYLCATSSAGTGGFPLHFGNGTRLTVT.

The chain links TRBV11-2 to TRBJ2-7, with 9 bases lining up with TRBD1. After removal of 5 bases from V and 0 bases from J, the junction contained 11 bases not matched to a gene. CDR3 length equals 17 residues. The germline V gene encodes CDR1 SGHAT and CDR2 FQNNGV. The CDR3, as DNA: TGTGCCAGCAGCCCGCTGGGACAGGGTCGCAGCTCCTACGAGCAGTACTTC. Protein sequence: CASSPLGQGRSSYEQYF.

At least ten counts were recorded for this clonotype. V is TRBV3-1 and J is TRBJ2-2; 7 nucleotides align to TRBD2. The trim removed 4 bases at V and 3 bases at J, leaving 5 bases unmatched. The CDR3 is 15 amino acids. Germline V gene sequence: CDR1 LGHDT, CDR2 YNNKEL (reference sequence). The DNA for the CDR3 is TGTGCCAGCAGCCCAGCGGGGACGGACACCGGGGAGCTGTTTTTT. Its protein is CASSPAGTDTGELFF.

The chain couples TRBV12-3 or TRBV12-4 to TRBJ1-2, with a weak D call TRBD1 (5 bases). V lost 4 bases and J 4 bases, leaving 16 bases between the germline ends. The CDR3 is 15 amino acids. The CDR3 protein is CASSWSRESGYGYTF. CDR3 bases: TGTGCCAGCAGTTGGAGCAGGGAGTCAGGCTATGGCTACACCTTC.

In its sample, this clonotype was seen a few times. The chain uses TRBV6-5 and TRBJ1-2; D is perhaps TRBD1 (6 bases). The germline CDR1 and CDR2 sequences are MNHEY and SVGAGI. The V and J ends lost 6 bases and 4 bases respectively, with 15 bases between them. This CDR3 comprises 14 residues. In nucleotides, the CDR3 is TGTGCCAGCAGACCCACAGGGAGTGGCTATGGCTACACCTTC. It encodes CASRPTGSGYGYTF.

This clonotype has at least ten counts. The chain carries TRBV7-2 and TRBJ2-2, with TRBD1 as a possible D gene (6 bases). The germline V gene encodes CDR1 SGHTA and CDR2 FQGNSA. Between the trimmed V and J ends, which lost 6 bases and 5 bases, there was a span of 10 bases. The CDR3 is 13 residues long. The CDR3 loop is CASRSQGTGELFF. The CDR3 DNA sequence: TGTGCCAGCAGGTCACAGGGAACCGGGGAGCTGTTTTTT.

The rearrangement links TRBV4-1 to TRBJ2-1; D perhaps matches TRBD1 (5 bases). The CDR3 covers 12 residues. Germline CDR1 is MGHRA and CDR2 is YSYEKL. Trimming left V 2 bases short and J 10 bases short, with 9 bases between. CDR3: CASSQTNREQFF. CDR3 in DNA: TGCGCCAGCAGCCAAACCAACAGGGAGCAGTTCTTC.